This passage covers 5 T cell receptor beta chains from one sample sequenced in a study of Tregs in tolerant kidney transplant recipients. Here immunoSEQ multiplex PCR was the method, and the copy in TCRdb shows in-frame clones only, minus some. This sample has tens of thousands of clones, with around 94% found just once. Specimen: CD8+ T cells from blood. The receptor set was obtained from a human donor in good health.

For this clone: Compared with germline, one end of the junction differs, possibly owing to a read error. The chain is built from TRBV2 and TRBJ2-5; D call uncertain. The CDR3 runs 15 residues. The germline V gene encodes CDR1 SNHLY and CDR2 FYNNEI. CDR3 residues: CASSEDFGYQETQYF. DNA of the CDR3: TGTGCCAGCAGCGAAGACTTCGGGTACCAAGAGACCCAGTACTTC.

The V gene is TRBV5-1, the J gene TRBJ2-6, with D tentatively TRBD2 (8 bases). Per the germline V gene, CDR1 is SGHRS and CDR2 is YFSETQ. Trimming cost V 4 bases and J 2 bases, with 22 bases left between them. The CDR3 consists of 19 residues. The CDR3 nucleotides read TGCGCCAGCAGCCCCCGGGGGGGGACAGACTACACTGGGGCCAACGTCCTGACTTTC. As protein: CASSPRGGTDYTGANVLTF.

The chain carries TRBV7-6 and TRBJ2-5, with a possible D match to TRBD2 (6 bases). The CDR3 extends over 16 amino acids. V was trimmed by 5 bases and J by 5 bases, leaving 21 bases between them. Looked up from germline, CDR1 is SGHVS and CDR2 is FNYEAQ. CDR3 residues: CASSPSRGSVWETQYF. CDR3 in DNA: TGTGCCAGCAGCCCCTCCCGGGGGAGCGTATGGGAGACCCAGTACTTC.

V usage is TRBV10-1 and J usage is TRBJ2-2; D unclear. Per the germline V gene, CDR1 is WNHNN and CDR2 is SYGVQD (reference sequence). The CDR3 totals 13 residues. Trimming took 3 bases from V and 3 from J, leaving 5 bases between them. In DNA, the CDR3 is TGCGCCAGCAGTGACTTGGACACCGGGGAGCTGTTTTTT. It encodes CASSDLDTGELFF.

For this clone: Germline is not matched at one junction end, which may reflect a read error. The J gene is TRBJ1-1, the V gene TRBV13; 9 bases are a match to TRBD1. The CDR3 runs to 15 residues. Per germline, CDR1 PRHDT and CDR2 FYEKMQ (reference sequence). In nucleotides, the CDR3 is TGTGCCAACAGCTCAAATACGGGACAGGGTTCTGAAGCTTTCTTT. As protein: CANSSNTGQGSEAFF.